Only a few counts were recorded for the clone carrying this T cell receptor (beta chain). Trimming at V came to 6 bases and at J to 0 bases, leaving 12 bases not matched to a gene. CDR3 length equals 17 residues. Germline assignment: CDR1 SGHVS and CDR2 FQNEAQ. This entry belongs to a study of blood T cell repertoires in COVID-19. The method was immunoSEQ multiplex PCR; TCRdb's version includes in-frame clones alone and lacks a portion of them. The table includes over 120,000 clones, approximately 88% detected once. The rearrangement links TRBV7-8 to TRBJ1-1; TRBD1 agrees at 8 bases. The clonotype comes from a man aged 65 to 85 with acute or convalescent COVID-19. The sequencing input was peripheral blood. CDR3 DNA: TGTGCCAGCAGTCAAAAAAAGGACAGGGCCTTGAACACTGAAGCTTTCTTT. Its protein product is CASSQKKDRALNTEAFF.